The 13 T cell receptor beta chains below were found in one sample sequenced in a study of blood T cell repertoires in COVID-19. Assay: immunoSEQ multiplex PCR; the TCRdb copy retains only in-frame clones and omits some. Among around 70,000 clones listed, 75% were seen once. Input material: peripheral blood. The receptors were gathered from a man in his 70s with acute or convalescent COVID-19.

This chain connects TRBV2 to TRBJ1-5, with 7 bases that match TRBD1. The V and J ends lost 5 bases and 2 bases, in that order; junction bases with no gene match: 3. CDR3 length: 14 residues. Germline V lookup: CDR1 SNHLY, CDR2 FYNNEI. In DNA, the CDR3 is TGTGCCAGCAGTCCCGACAGGGGCAATCAGCCCCAGCATTTT. Translation gives CASSPDRGNQPQHF. Full variable domain (remainder filled in from reference TRBV2 and TRBJ1-5): EPEVTQTPSHQVTQMGQEVILRCVPISNHLYFYWYRQILGQKVEFLVSFYNNEISEKSEIFDDQFSVERPDGSNFTLKIRSTKLEDSAMYFCASSPDRGNQPQHFGDGTRLSIL.

The V gene is TRBV7-9, the J gene TRBJ1-6, with D tentatively TRBD1 (5 bases). V was trimmed by 5 bases and J by 8 bases, leaving 13 bases between them. The CDR3 extends over 14 amino acids. The germline V gene encodes CDR1 SEHNR and CDR2 FQNEAQ (reference sequence). The CDR3 DNA follows: TGTGCCAGCAGCCTGCCGGGGGGTTATTCACCCCTCCACTTT. Protein product: CASSLPGGYSPLHF.

V and J are TRBV19 and TRBJ1-5, with D tentatively TRBD1 (6 bases). Germline CDR1 and CDR2: LNHDA and SQIVND (reference sequence). The CDR3 is 13 amino acids. V was trimmed by 6 bases and J by 7 bases, leaving 13 bases between them. For the CDR3, the DNA is TGTGCCAGTAGCTTACAGGGTCGGCAGCCCCAGCATTTT. The encoded protein is CASSLQGRQPQHF.

The chain carries TRBV19 and TRBJ1-3; maybe TRBD1 (6 bases). The V end lost 9 bases, the J end lost 6 bases, and 30 bases lay between the germline ends. Germline V gene sequence: CDR1 LNHDA, CDR2 SQIVND (reference sequence). CDR3 length: 18 residues. The DNA for the CDR3 is TGTGCCAGCAGCCGTCAGTTGGGAACAGGGTATTTGGAAAACACCATATATTTT. It encodes CASSRQLGTGYLENTIYF.

This clone was seen a handful of times. The chain couples TRBV18 to TRBJ1-3; possibly TRBD1 for D (6 bases). With 2 bases removed from V and 4 bases from J, the gap between germline ends came to 9 bases. This CDR3 contains 14 residues. CDR1 KGHSH and CDR2 LQKENI come from the germline V gene. The CDR3 DNA is TGTGCCAGCTCACCAAACAGGGAAGGAAACACCATATATTTT. Protein sequence: CASSPNREGNTIYF.

This rearrangement joins TRBV7-2 to TRBJ1-6; D remains unclear. From germline, CDR1 is SGHTA and CDR2 FQGNSA. The V end was cut by 5 bases, the J end by 9 bases, with 20 bases between. The CDR3 consists of 16 residues. The CDR3 loop reads CASSPLSTTMGSPLHF. The CDR3 nucleotides are TGTGCCAGCAGCCCGCTATCGACAACAATGGGTTCACCCCTCCACTTT. The full variable domain, completed using reference TRBV7-2 and TRBJ1-6, is GAGVSQSPSNKVTEKGKDVELRCDPISGHTALYWYRQSLGQGLEFLIYFQGNSAPDKSGLPSDRFSAERTGGSVSTLTIQRTQQEDSAVYLCASSPLSTTMGSPLHFGNGTRLTVT.

This chain connects TRBV7-8 to TRBJ2-5, with 8 bases lining up with TRBD2. The CDR3 length is 15 residues. With V trimmed by 5 bases and J by 5 bases, 10 bases remained unmatched. Per the germline V gene, CDR1 is SGHVS and CDR2 is FQNEAQ. CDR3 loop: CASSPGGRAPETQYF. The CDR3 DNA reads as TGTGCCAGCAGCCCGGGAGGGAGGGCTCCGGAGACCCAGTACTTC.

J is TRBJ1-1 and V is TRBV28; 7 bases fit TRBD1. This CDR3 spans 14 amino acids. After removal of 7 bases from V and 7 bases from J, the junction contained 12 bases not matched to a gene. Looked up from germline, CDR1 is MDHEN and CDR2 is SYDVKM. The DNA of the CDR3 is TGTGCCAGCACCCGACGTAACAGGGGCGGTGAAGCTTTCTTT. It translates to CASTRRNRGGEAFF.

The chain couples TRBV7-9 to TRBJ1-4, with TRBD1 identical over 8 bases. Trimming cost V 6 bases and J 2 bases; bases outside gene matches: 8. CDR3 length: 16 amino acids. The V gene's germline CDR1 is SEHNR and CDR2 FQNEAQ (reference sequence). In DNA, the CDR3 is TGTGCCAGCAGTTTAACCTCAGGGGGCACTAATGAAAAACTGTTTTTT. Amino acids: CASSLTSGGTNEKLFF.

The V gene is TRBV28, the J gene TRBJ1-1; 8 bases align to TRBD1. CDR1 and CDR2 (germline): MDHEN, SYDVKM. This CDR3 is built from 17 residues. J gave up 3 bases and V 3 bases, and 12 bases lay outside the gene matches. CDR3 sequence (DNA): TGTGCCAGCAGTTTCTGGCAGGGGGCGGTCTGGTACACTGAAGCTTTCTTT. Its protein product is CASSFWQGAVWYTEAFF.

This clone appeared once. The V and J genes are TRBV19 and TRBJ2-1; 13 bases map to TRBD2. Unmatched junction bases numbered 10, after V lost 5 bases and J lost 15 bases. Germline V lookup: CDR1 LNHDA, CDR2 SQIVND (reference sequence). The CDR3 is made up of 14 amino acids. As DNA, the CDR3 is TGTGCCAGTAGTCCGGGGACTAGCGGGATTACCGCGTTCTTC. It yields the protein CASSPGTSGITAFF. Using reference TRBV19 and TRBJ2-1 for the parts outside the CDR3, the full variable domain is DGGITQSPKYLFRKEGQNVTLSCEQNLNHDAMYWYRQDPGQGLRLIYYSQIVNDFQKGDIAEGYSVSREKKESFPLTVTSAQKNPTAFYLCASSPGTSGITAFFGPGTRLTVL.

The rearrangement joins TRBV19 to TRBJ1-2, with 8 bases matching TRBD1. V trimming: 7 bases; J trimming: 4 bases; junction bases outside the gene matches: 8. The germline CDR1 and CDR2 sequences are LNHDA and SQIVND (reference sequence). This CDR3 is built from 14 residues. Here the CDR3 DNA reads TGTGCCAGTACCAGGGACAGGTTCACCTATGGCTACACCTTC. Its protein product is CASTRDRFTYGYTF.

The chain is built from TRBV7-2 and TRBJ2-2; 7 bases agree with TRBD1. This CDR3 has 15 amino acids. CDR1 is SGHTA, CDR2 FQGNSA, per germline. V trimming: 5 bases; J trimming: 0 bases; junction bases outside the gene matches: 3. The CDR3 sequence is CASSRTGANTGELFF. The CDR3 DNA reads TGTGCCAGCAGCCGTACAGGGGCGAACACCGGGGAGCTGTTTTTT.